Below are 20 T cell receptor beta chains sequenced from a single sample in a study of shared clonotypes between healthy human individuals. The protocol was immunoSEQ multiplex PCR, while the TCRdb copy is restricted to in-frame clones and leaves out a portion. The sample consists of more than 2 million clones, approximately 94% of them appearing once. CD45RO negativity and positive selection for CCR7 defined naive CD8 cells, a population that excluded terminally differentiated effector memory CD45RA+ cells. Sequenced sample: naive CD8+ T cells sorted from blood. Source of these receptors: a man between 18 and 35 years old in good health.

The chain employs TRBV5-1 and TRBJ2-1; 13 bases fit TRBD2. CDR3 size: 17 residues. With 6 bases clipped from V and 0 bases from J, the junction kept 6 bases outside the gene matches. Germline-derived CDR1 and CDR2 are SGHRS and YFSETQ. Written as DNA, the CDR3 is TGCGCCAGCACCATCGGACTAGCGGGGGACTCCTACAATGAGCAGTTCTTC. Its translation is CASTIGLAGDSYNEQFF.

To note about this clone: Other DNA sequences within the sample encode an identical CDR3. V and J are TRBV28 and TRBJ2-7, with D maybe TRBD2 (6 bases). Germline values: CDR1 MDHEN, CDR2 SYDVKM. The CDR3 has 14 residues. V dropped 3 bases and J dropped 2 bases, with 11 bases sitting between them. CDR3 in amino acids: CASSLAGTTYEQYF. Written as DNA, the CDR3 is TGTGCCAGCAGTTTGGCGGGAACCACCTACGAGCAGTACTTC.

The genes are TRBV4-1 and TRBJ2-7; D ambiguous. Germline CDR1 reads MGHRA; CDR2 reads YSYEKL. This CDR3 contains 14 residues. V was shortened by 5 bases and J by 3 bases, with 14 bases between the two germline ends. CDR3: CASSWKDSNYEQYF. CDR3 DNA: TGCGCCAGCAGCTGGAAAGACTCCAACTACGAGCAGTACTTC.

The count of this clone is one. V usage is TRBV7-8 and J usage is TRBJ1-4; D gene unclear. Germline assignment: CDR1 SGHVS and CDR2 FQNEAQ. This CDR3 contains 15 residues. Trimming left V 3 bases short and J 0 bases short, with 8 bases between. CDR3: CASSLWATTNEKLFF. Here the CDR3 DNA reads TGTGCCAGCAGCTTGTGGGCAACAACTAATGAAAAACTGTTTTTT.

The V gene is TRBV30, the J gene TRBJ1-3; D gene ambiguous. The CDR3 runs 15 residues. V gave up 3 bases and J gave up 4 bases, with 16 bases separating them. The germline CDR1 and CDR2 sequences are GTSNPN and SVGIG (reference sequence). CDR3 in amino acids: CAWRGNGYSGNTIYF. The CDR3 bases are TGTGCCTGGAGGGGGAACGGGTATTCCGGAAACACCATATATTTT.

This clone was counted once. The rearrangement joins TRBV9 to TRBJ2-5; perhaps TRBD2 as D (6 bases). The V gene's germline CDR1 is SGDLS and CDR2 YYNGEE. V shed 2 bases and J shed 7 bases, with 18 bases lying between them. This CDR3 is 15 amino acids long. The CDR3 nucleotides are TGTGCCAGCAGCGTCGGAGGCGGGGCCCTGGGGACCCAGTACTTC. Protein sequence: CASSVGGGALGTQYF.

A single count supports this clone. DNA of the CDR3: TGTGCCAGCAGTTTAGGGTTGTGGGGAACCAACACTGAAGCTTTCTTT. Its translation is CASSLGLWGTNTEAFF. This chain links TRBV28 with TRBJ1-1; D call uncertain. This CDR3 is 16 amino acids long. The V end lost 2 bases, the J end lost 2 bases, and 15 bases lay between the germline ends. Germline V gene lookup returns CDR1 MDHEN and CDR2 SYDVKM. Complete variable domain (other parts from reference TRBV28 and TRBJ1-1): DVKVTQSSRYLVKRTGEKVFLECVQDMDHENMFWYRQDPGLGLRLIYFSYDVKMKEKGDIPEGYSVSREKKERFSLILESASTNQTSMYLCASSLGLWGTNTEAFFGQGTRLTVV.

The chain links TRBV18 to TRBJ1-4; 8 bases line up with TRBD1. In germline, CDR1 is KGHSH, CDR2 LQKENI. V lost 0 bases, J lost 0 bases, and 0 bases stayed unmatched. This CDR3 has 16 residues. Here the CDR3 reads CASSPPDRATNEKLFF. CDR3 sequence (DNA): TGTGCCAGCTCACCACCGGACAGGGCAACTAATGAAAAACTGTTTTTT.

In its sample, this clone was seen once. V usage is TRBV6-1 and J usage is TRBJ1-1; D remains unclear. V gave up 3 bases and J gave up 7 bases, with 12 bases separating them. CDR3 size: 13 residues. Germline lookup yields CDR1 MNHNS and CDR2 SASEGT. Here the CDR3 reads CASSDERTHEAFF. In nucleotides, the CDR3 is TGTGCCAGCAGTGACGAAAGAACCCATGAAGCTTTCTTT.

In regard to this clone: Other DNA sequences in the sample encode the same CDR3. The rearrangement uses TRBV11-2 and TRBJ2-7, with a tentative D call TRBD1 (6 bases). Trimming took off 3 bases at V and 2 bases at J, with 11 bases between the two ends. Germline CDR1 is SGHAT and CDR2 is FQNNGV. The CDR3 loop spans 14 amino acids. The CDR3 protein is CASSFGGPTYEQYF. CDR3 nucleotides: TGTGCCAGCAGCTTTGGGGGCCCGACCTACGAGCAGTACTTC.

This chain joins TRBV27 and TRBJ2-1; the D gene is possibly TRBD2 (6 bases). With 5 bases removed from V and 4 bases from J, the gap between germline ends came to 18 bases. The length of the CDR3 is 16 residues. The germline CDR1 and CDR2 sequences are MNHEY and SMNVEV (reference sequence). In DNA form, the CDR3 reads TGTGCCAGCAGTCTTACTAGTGGGGGGAAGTACAATGAGCAGTTCTTC. It encodes CASSLTSGGKYNEQFF.

The CDR3 reads CASSQAGGVKNTEAFF. The CDR3 region has the DNA TGCGCCAGCAGCCAAGCGGGGGGAGTGAAGAACACTGAAGCTTTCTTT. The chain has TRBV4-1 and TRBJ1-1; possibly TRBD1 for D (5 bases). The CDR3 has 16 amino acids. Germline V CDR1 and CDR2: MGHRA, YSYEKL. Trimming removed 1 base from V and 1 base from J, with 13 bases in between.

CDR3 residues: CASSQWTGVDEQYF. The CDR3 DNA sequence: TGTGCCAGCAGCCAATGGACAGGGGTGGACGAGCAGTACTTC. The chain combines TRBV7-9 with TRBJ2-7, with 9 bases that match TRBD1. The junction had 7 bases not matched to a gene; V was cut back by 5 bases and J by 5 bases. The CDR3 spans 14 residues. Germline CDR1 and CDR2: SEHNR and FQNEAQ (reference sequence).

Regarding this clone: Other DNA sequences within the sample encode an identical CDR3. The chain couples TRBV7-2 to TRBJ2-7; 9 positions match TRBD1. The germline V gene encodes CDR1 SGHTA and CDR2 FQGNSA. The CDR3 is 15 residues long. V shed 1 base, J shed 1 base, and the junction held 2 bases outside the gene matches. DNA of the CDR3: TGTGCCAGCAGCTTAGGGACAGGGGTATCCTACGAGCAGTACTTC. It specifies CASSLGTGVSYEQYF. Combining the CDR3 with reference TRBV7-2 and TRBJ2-7 gives the whole variable domain GAGVSQSPSNKVTEKGKDVELRCDPISGHTALYWYRQSLGQGLEFLIYFQGNSAPDKSGLPSDRFSAERTGGSVSTLTIQRTQQEDSAVYLCASSLGTGVSYEQYFGPGTRLTVT.

The gene calls are TRBV19 and TRBJ2-7, with D maybe TRBD2 (6 bases). The CDR3 extends over 13 amino acids. The germline V gene encodes CDR1 LNHDA and CDR2 SQIVND (reference sequence). Trimming removed 8 bases from V and 1 base from J, with 12 bases in between. CDR3 loop: CASGPGLSYEQYF. CDR3 in DNA: TGTGCCAGTGGTCCGGGACTGTCCTACGAGCAGTACTTC. The full variable domain, rest sourced from reference TRBV19 and TRBJ2-7, is DGGITQSPKYLFRKEGQNVTLSCEQNLNHDAMYWYRQDPGQGLRLIYYSQIVNDFQKGDIAEGYSVSREKKESFPLTVTSAQKNPTAFYLCASGPGLSYEQYFGPGTRLTVT.

The chain recombines TRBV27 with TRBJ2-7; D remains ambiguous. CDR3 length equals 14 residues. Germline V lookup: CDR1 MNHEY, CDR2 SMNVEV (reference sequence). The V gene lost 8 bases and the J gene lost 0 bases, with 14 bases spanning the gap. The CDR3 here is CASGDLSNSYEQYF. The DNA for the CDR3 is TGTGCCAGCGGTGACCTTTCCAACTCCTACGAGCAGTACTTC.

This clone appeared a single time. V is TRBV6-5 and J is TRBJ2-2, with D possibly TRBD1 on 6 matching bases. CDR1 MNHEY and CDR2 SVGAGI come from the germline V gene. CDR3 length: 14 amino acids. V was shortened by 6 bases and J by 7 bases, with 15 bases between the two germline ends. CDR3 coding DNA: TGTGCCAGCAGGAAGACAGGAGCGGACGGGGAGCTGTTTTTT. It translates to CASRKTGADGELFF.

The chain employs TRBV28 and TRBJ2-2, with D tentatively TRBD1 (6 bases). The V gene's germline CDR1 is MDHEN and CDR2 SYDVKM. CDR3 length: 16 residues. Trimming removed 7 bases from V and 0 bases from J, with 15 bases in between. In nucleotides, the CDR3 is TGTGCCAGCATCCAATACAGGGAATCGAACACCGGGGAGCTGTTTTTT. Translation: CASIQYRESNTGELFF.

This clone was detected only once. The chain uses TRBV4-1 and TRBJ2-7; a possible D gene is TRBD1 (5 bases). Trimming pared 8 bases from V and 1 base from J, leaving 18 bases between. Germline-derived CDR1 and CDR2 are MGHRA and YSYEKL. CDR3 length equals 15 residues. The CDR3 here is CASASRAGQSYEQYF. The CDR3 DNA reads as TGCGCCAGCGCCTCCCGGGCAGGGCAATCCTACGAGCAGTACTTC.

The rearrangement joins TRBV27 to TRBJ2-2; tentatively, D is TRBD1 or TRBD2 (5 bases each). The germline V gene encodes CDR1 MNHEY and CDR2 SMNVEV (reference sequence). The V and J ends lost 0 bases and 7 bases respectively, with 9 bases between them. The CDR3 extends over 14 amino acids. DNA for the CDR3: TGTGCCAGCAGTTTATCGTGGGGGATCGGGGAGCTGTTTTTT. It specifies CASSLSWGIGELFF.